This record looks at one TCR beta chain sequence and its context. Source study methods: By means of reference gene primer amplification, nucleated cell counts were estimated. Profiling relied on immunoSEQ multiplex PCR, and the TCRdb table lists in-frame clones only, not all of them. D and trimming were read from the DNA, whereas the V and J calls and clone size are those reported in that table. The sample lists just over 200,000 clones, less than 85% occurring once. The data derive from a study of blood T cell repertoires in COVID-19. Across the whole study: There were acute and convalescent COVID-19 samples, and they came from the United States, Italy and Spain. Nucleic acid was either cDNA or gDNA, and it came from T cells, B-cell-depleted T cells, or PBMCs.

The source material was peripheral blood. This clonotype was sampled from a woman in her 70s with acute or convalescent COVID-19.

The DNA of the CDR3 is TGTGCCACCAGCCCCCAAGGAAGACACAACAGAGATACGCAGTATTTT. It specifies CATSPQGRHNRDTQYF. This chain joins TRBV15 and TRBJ2-3; no clear D. Germline CDR1 and CDR2: LNHNV and YYDKDF (reference sequence). The CDR3 has 16 amino acids. V lost 5 bases and J lost 5, with 20 bases in between.